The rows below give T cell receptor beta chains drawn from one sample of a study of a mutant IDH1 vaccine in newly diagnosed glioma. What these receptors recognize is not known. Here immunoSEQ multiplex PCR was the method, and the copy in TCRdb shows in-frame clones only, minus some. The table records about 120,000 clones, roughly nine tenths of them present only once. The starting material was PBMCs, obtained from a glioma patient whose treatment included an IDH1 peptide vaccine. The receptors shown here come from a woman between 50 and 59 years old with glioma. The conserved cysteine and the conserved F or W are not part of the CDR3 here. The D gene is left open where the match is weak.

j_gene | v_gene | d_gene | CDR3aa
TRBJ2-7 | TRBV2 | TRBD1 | ASTQRTGGNEQY
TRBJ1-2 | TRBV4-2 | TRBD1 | ASSQPGQGDGYGYT
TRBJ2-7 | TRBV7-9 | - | ASSPMNKVHEQY
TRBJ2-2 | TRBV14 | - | ASSQRSRPTGELF
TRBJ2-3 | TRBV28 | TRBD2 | ASRVLAGTDTQY
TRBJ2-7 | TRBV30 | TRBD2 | AWSPGLAESYEQY
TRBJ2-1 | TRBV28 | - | ASSLGRDFKKSYNEQF
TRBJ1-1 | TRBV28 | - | ASSPPGGGKAF
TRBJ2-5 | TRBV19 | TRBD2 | ATLGLAGVGEETQY
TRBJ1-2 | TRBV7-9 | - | ASSLSQLTVNYGYT
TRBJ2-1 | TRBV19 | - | ASSRGSREQF
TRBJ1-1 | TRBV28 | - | ASSFSNTEAF
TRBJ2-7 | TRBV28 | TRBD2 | ASSLGLAVNSYEQY
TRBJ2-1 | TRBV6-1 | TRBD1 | ASKFGTGNNNEQF
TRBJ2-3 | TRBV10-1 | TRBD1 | ASSDAGQGTDTQY
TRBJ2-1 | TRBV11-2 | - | ASSLVRGSYNEQF
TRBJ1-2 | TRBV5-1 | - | ASSFRDGYT
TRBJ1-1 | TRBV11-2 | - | ASSPWENTEAF
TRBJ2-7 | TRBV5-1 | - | ASSAGAGSYEQY
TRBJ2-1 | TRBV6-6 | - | ASSYMDGNEQF
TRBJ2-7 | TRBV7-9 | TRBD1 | ASSPPGGGYEQY
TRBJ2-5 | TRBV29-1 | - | SATPGVETQY
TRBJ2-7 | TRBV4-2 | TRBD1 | ASSQDVGTGGPEQY
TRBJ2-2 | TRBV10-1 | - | ASSESIAERGELF
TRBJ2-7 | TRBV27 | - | ASSRTASYEQY
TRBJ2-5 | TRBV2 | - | ASRDQGLAQETQY
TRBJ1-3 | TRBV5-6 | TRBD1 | ASSLMGQGRNTIY
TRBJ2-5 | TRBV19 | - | ASSIRLVRSQETQY
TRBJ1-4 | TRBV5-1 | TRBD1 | ASSQATGSREKLF
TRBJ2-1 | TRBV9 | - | ASSAISSVDEQF
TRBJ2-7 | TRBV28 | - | ASSLQTVDPYEQY
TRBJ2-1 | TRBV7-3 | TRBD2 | ASSPAGGDYNEQF
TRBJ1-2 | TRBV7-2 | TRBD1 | ASSSGQRGYT
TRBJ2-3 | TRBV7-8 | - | ASSPAVDWLGTDTQY
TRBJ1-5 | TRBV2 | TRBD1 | ASRGTGNQPQH
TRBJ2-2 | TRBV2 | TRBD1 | ASSEGQGTFAGELF
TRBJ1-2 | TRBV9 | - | ASSSPIGTPIRGYGYT
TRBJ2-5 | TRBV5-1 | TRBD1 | ASSQGQGATQETQY
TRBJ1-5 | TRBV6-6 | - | ASSYGQVGQPQH
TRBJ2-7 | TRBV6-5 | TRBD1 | ASSKGDRSIYEQY
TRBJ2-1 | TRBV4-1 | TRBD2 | ASSPRGDNEQF
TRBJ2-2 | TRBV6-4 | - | ASSRGGGTGELF